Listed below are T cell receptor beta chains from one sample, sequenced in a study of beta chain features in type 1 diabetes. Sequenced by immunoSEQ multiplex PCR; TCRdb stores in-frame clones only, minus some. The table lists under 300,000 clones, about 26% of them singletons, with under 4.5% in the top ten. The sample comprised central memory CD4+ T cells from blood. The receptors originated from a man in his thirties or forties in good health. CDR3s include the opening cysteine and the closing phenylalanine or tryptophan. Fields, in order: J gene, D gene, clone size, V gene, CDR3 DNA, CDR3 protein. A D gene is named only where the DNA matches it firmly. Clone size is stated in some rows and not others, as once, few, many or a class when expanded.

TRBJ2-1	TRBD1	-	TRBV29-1	TGCAGCGTTGAACGACCCGGGACAGGGAACTACAATGAGCAGTTCTTC	CSVERPGTGNYNEQFF
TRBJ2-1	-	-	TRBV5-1	TGCGCCAGCAGCCCAGGACTAGGGGGAGCCTACAATGAGCAGTTCTTC	CASSPGLGGAYNEQFF
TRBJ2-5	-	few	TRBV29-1	TGCAGCGCCCCACGGCCAAGCGGATCTCAAGAGACCCAGTACTTC	CSAPRPSGSQETQYF
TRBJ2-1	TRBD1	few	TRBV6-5	TGTGCCAGCAGATCGGACAGGCTTTTTAATGAGCAGTTCTTC	CASRSDRLFNEQFF
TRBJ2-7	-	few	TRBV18	TGTGCCAGCTCACCATCTTCGAGCTCCTACGAGCAGTACTTC	CASSPSSSSYEQYF
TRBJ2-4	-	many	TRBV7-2	TGTGCCAGCAGCTTAGACATAAACATTCAGTACTTC	CASSLDINIQYF
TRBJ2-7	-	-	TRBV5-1	TGCGCCAGCAGCTTGGGAACATCCCACGAGCAGTACTTC	CASSLGTSHEQYF
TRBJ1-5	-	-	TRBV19	TGTGCCAGTAGCCATTTTAATCAGCCCCAGCATTTT	CASSHFNQPQHF
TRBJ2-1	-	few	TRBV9	TGTGCCAGCAGCGCCCATGAGGGAGCCTACAATGAGCAGTTCTTC	CASSAHEGAYNEQFF
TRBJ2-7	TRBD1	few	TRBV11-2	TGTGCCAGCAGCCCTGGGAGACAGGGGGCGCAGGAGCAGTACTTC	CASSPGRQGAQEQYF
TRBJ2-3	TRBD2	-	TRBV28	TGTGCCACCTGTACCCGACTAGCGGGAGGGAGAGATACGCAGTATTTT	CATCTRLAGGRDTQYF
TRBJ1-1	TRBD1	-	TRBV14	TGTGCCAGCAGCGAAAGGGGGCTGGTAGCTGAAGCTTTCTTT	CASSERGLVAEAFF
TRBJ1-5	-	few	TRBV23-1	TGCGCCAGCCGAGTCAATATCGGCAGGTTCAATCAGCCCCAGCATTTT	CASRVNIGRFNQPQHF
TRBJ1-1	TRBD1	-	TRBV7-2	TGTGCCAGCAGCTTACAGGGGGCCAGGGGTGAAGCTTTCTTT	CASSLQGARGEAFF
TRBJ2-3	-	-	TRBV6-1	TGTGCCAGCAGGCCAGCGATTACTAGCACAGATACGCAGTATTTT	CASRPAITSTDTQYF
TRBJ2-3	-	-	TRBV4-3	TGCGCCAGCAGCCAAGGGAGACTCACAGATACGCAGTATTTT	CASSQGRLTDTQYF
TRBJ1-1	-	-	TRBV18	TGTGCCAGCTCACCTCTCCGAGGGGAGAACACTGAAGCTTTCTTT	CASSPLRGENTEAFF
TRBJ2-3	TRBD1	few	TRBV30	TGTGCCTGGAGGGACAGGGGGCAGACAGATACGCAGTATTTT	CAWRDRGQTDTQYF
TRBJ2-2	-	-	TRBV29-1	TGCAGCGTTGTATCGACCGGGGAGCTGTTTTTT	CSVVSTGELFF
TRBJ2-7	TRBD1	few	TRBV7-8	TGTGCCAGCAGCACCTTTGGGACAGGGGAGTACGAGCAGTACTTC	CASSTFGTGEYEQYF
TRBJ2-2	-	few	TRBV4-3	TGCGCCAGCAGCCAAGAAGGCCCCGCCGGGGAGCTGTTTTTT	CASSQEGPAGELFF
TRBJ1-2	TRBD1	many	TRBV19	TGTGCCAGTAGTAGGGGACAGGGGAATGGCTACACCTTC	CASSRGQGNGYTF
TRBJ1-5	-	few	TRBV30	TGTGCCTGGAGTGTACTGGACCAAAATCAGCCCCAGCATTTT	CAWSVLDQNQPQHF
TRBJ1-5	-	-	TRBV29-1	TGCAGCGTTGCGGGGAATAGCAATCAGCCCCAGCATTTT	CSVAGNSNQPQHF
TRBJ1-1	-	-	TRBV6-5	TGTGCCAGCAGTTACCACGGGACGGCTAGAGAAGCTTTCTTT	CASSYHGTAREAFF
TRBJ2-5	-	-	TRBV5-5	TGTGCCAGCAGCTTGGATGGGGAAAAACAAGAGACCCAGTACTTC	CASSLDGEKQETQYF
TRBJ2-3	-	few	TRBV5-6	TGTGCCAGCAGCTTGCGGGGAGTAAGCACAGATACGCAGTATTTT	CASSLRGVSTDTQYF
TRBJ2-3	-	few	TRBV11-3	TGTGCCAGCAGCAAGGGCACAGATACGCAGTATTTT	CASSKGTDTQYF
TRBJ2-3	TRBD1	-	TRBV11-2	TGTGCCAGCAGCCCACTGGGACAGGGGGCAGATACGCAGTATTTT	CASSPLGQGADTQYF
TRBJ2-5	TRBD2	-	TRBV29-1	TGCAGCGTTGGGGGGACTAGCGGGAGTGGGGTGCTCGGAGAGACCCAGTACTTC	CSVGGTSGSGVLGETQYF
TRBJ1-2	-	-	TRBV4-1	TGCGCCAGCAGCCAAGGAAGGGCTAGAACCTTC	CASSQGRARTF
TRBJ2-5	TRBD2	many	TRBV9	TGTGCCAGCACCCAGCGGGGAGGGGTCTTTGGCGAGACCCAGTACTTC	CASTQRGGVFGETQYF
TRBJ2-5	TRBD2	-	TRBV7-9	TGTGCCAGCAGTCGTCTAGCGGGAAAGGGAGAGACCCAGTACTTC	CASSRLAGKGETQYF
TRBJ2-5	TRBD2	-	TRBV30	TGTGCCTGGACTACTAGCGGGGGACCCCAAGAGACCCAGTACTTC	CAWTTSGGPQETQYF
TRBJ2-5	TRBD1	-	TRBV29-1	TGCAGCGCAAACCCGGACAGGGGGCGGGAGACCCAGTACTTC	CSANPDRGRETQYF